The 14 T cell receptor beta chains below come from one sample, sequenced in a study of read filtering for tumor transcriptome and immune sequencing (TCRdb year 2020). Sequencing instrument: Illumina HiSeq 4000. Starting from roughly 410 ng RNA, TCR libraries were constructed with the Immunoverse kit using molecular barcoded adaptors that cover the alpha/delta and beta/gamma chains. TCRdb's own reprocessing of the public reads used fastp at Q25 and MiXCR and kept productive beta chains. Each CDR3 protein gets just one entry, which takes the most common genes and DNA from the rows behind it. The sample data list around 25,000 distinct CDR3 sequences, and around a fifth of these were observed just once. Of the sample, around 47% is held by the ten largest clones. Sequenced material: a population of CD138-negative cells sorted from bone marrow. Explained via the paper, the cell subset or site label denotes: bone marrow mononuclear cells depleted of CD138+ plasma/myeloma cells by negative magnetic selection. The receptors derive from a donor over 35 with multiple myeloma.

The CDR3 sequence: CASSLNGQGNTEAFF. As DNA, the CDR3 is TGTGCCAGCAGCTTAAATGGGCAGGGGAACACTGAAGCTTTCTTT. The chain couples TRBV7-2 to TRBJ1-1; D is perhaps TRBD1 (5 bases). V was trimmed by 2 bases and J by 1 base, leaving 11 bases between them. The CDR3 loop spans 15 amino acids. Germline V gene lookup returns CDR1 SGHTA and CDR2 FQGNSA.

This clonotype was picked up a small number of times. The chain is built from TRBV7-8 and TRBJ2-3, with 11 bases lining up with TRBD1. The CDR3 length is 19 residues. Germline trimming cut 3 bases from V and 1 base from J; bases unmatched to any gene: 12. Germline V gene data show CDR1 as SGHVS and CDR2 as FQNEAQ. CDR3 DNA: TGTGCCAGCAGCTTCCGGGACAGGGGGTCGGAGTTTGGCACAGATACGCAGTATTTT. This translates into CASSFRDRGSEFGTDTQYF.

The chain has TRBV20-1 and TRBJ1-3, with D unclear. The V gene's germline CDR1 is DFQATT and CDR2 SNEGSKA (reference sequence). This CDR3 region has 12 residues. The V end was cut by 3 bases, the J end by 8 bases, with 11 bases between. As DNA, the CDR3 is TGCAGTGCTAGCCCCAATCTGGACACCATATATTTT. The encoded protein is CSASPNLDTIYF.

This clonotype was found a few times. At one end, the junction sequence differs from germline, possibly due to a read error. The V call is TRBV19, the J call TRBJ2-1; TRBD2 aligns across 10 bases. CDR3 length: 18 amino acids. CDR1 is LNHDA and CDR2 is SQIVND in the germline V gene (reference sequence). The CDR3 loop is CASRIAGGHLSSYNEQFF. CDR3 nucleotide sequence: TGTGCCAGTAGGATAGCGGGGGGCCACTTAAGCTCCTACAATGAGCAGTTCTTC.

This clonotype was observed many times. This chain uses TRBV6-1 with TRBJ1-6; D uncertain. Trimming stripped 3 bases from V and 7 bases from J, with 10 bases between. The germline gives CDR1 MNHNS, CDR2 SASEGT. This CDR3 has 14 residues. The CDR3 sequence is CASSDRVGNSPLHF. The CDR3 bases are TGTGCCAGCAGTGACCGGGTAGGAAATTCACCCCTCCACTTT.

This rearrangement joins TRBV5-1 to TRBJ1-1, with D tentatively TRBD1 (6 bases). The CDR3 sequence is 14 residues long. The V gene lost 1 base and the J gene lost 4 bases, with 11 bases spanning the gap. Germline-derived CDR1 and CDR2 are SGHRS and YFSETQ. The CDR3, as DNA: TGCGCCAGCAGCTTGACAGGGTCAGTCACTGAAGCTTTCTTT. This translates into CASSLTGSVTEAFF.

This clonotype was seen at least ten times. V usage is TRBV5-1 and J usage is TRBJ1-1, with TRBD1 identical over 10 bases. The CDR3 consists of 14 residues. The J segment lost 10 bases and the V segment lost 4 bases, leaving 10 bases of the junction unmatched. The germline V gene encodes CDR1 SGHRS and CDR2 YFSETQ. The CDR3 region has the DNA TGCGCCAGCAGCAACCCGGGACAGGGGCGGAGAGCTTTCTTT. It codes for CASSNPGQGRRAFF. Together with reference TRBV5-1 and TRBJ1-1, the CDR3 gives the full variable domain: KAGVTQTPRYLIKTRGQQVTLSCSPISGHRSVSWYQQTPGQGLQFLFEYFSETQRNKGNFPGRFSGRQFSNSRSEMNVSTLELGDSALYLCASSNPGQGRRAFFGQGTRLTVV.

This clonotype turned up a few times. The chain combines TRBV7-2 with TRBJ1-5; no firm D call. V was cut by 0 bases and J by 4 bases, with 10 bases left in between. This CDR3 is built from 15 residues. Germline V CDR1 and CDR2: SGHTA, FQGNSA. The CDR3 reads CASSLAGSENQPQHF. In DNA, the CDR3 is TGTGCCAGCAGCTTAGCAGGTTCTGAGAATCAGCCCCAGCATTTT.

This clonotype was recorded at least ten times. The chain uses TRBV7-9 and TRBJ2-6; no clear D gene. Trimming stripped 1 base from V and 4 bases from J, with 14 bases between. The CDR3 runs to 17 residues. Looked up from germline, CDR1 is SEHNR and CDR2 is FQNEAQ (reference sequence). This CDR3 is CASSLGVGPTGANVLTF. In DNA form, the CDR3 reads TGTGCCAGCAGCTTAGGGGTAGGGCCGACCGGGGCCAACGTCCTGACTTTC.

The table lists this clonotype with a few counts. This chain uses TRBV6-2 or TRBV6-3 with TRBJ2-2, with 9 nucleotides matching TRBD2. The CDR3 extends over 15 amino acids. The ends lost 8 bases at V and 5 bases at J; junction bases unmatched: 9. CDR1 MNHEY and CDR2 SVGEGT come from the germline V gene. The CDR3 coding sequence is TGTGCCAGCTCTACGGTGGCGGGGGGGACCGGGGAGCTGTTTTTT. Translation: CASSTVAGGTGELFF.

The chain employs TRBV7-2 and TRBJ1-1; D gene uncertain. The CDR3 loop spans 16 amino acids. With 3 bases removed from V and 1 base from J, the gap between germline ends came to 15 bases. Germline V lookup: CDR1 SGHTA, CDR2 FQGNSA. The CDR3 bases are TGTGCCAGCAGCTTGGGTTTAGTCCGGGGGAACACTGAAGCTTTCTTT. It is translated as CASSLGLVRGNTEAFF.

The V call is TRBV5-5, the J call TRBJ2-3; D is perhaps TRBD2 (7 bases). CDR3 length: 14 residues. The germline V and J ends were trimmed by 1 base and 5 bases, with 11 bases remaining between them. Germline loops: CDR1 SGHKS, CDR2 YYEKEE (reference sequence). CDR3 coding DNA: TGTGCCAGCAGCTTGATCGGGGGGCGAGATACGCAGTATTTT. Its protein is CASSLIGGRDTQYF. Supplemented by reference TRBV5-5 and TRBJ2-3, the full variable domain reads DAGVTQSPTHLIKTRGQQVTLRCSPISGHKSVSWYQQVLGQGPQFIFQYYEKEERGRGNFPDRFSARQFPNYSSELNVNALLLGDSALYLCASSLIGGRDTQYFGPGTRLTVL.

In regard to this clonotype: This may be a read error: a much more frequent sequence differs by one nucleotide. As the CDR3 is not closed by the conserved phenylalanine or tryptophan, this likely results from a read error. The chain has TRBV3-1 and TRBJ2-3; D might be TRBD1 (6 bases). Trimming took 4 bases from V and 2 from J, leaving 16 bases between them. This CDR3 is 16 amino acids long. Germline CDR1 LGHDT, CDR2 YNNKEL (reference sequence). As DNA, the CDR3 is TGTGCCAGCAGCCCCGAACAGGGACCAGACACAGATACGCAGTATCTT. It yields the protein CASSPEQGPDTDTQYL.

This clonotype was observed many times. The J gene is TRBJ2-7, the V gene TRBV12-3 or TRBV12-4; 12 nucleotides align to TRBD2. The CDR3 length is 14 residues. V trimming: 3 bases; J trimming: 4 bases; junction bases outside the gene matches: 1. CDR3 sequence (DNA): TGTGCCAGCAGTTTGACTAGCGGGGGATACGAGCAGTACTTC. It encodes CASSLTSGGYEQYF.